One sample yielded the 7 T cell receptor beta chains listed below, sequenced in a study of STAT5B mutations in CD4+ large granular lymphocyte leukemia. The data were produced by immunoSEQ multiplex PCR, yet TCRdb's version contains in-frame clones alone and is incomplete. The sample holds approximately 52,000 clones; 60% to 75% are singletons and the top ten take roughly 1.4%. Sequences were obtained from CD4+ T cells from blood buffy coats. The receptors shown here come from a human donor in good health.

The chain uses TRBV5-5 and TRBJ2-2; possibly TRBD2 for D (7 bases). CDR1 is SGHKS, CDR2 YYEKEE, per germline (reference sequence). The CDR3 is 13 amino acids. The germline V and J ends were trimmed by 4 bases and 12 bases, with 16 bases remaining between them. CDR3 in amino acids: CASSLTGRGQLFF. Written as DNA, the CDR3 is TGTGCCAGCAGCCTCACAGGGAGGGGTCAGCTGTTTTTT.

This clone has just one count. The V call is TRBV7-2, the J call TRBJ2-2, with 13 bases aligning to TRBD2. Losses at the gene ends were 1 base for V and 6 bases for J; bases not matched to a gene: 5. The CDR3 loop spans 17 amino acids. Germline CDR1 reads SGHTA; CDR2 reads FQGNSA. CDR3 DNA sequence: TGTGCCAGCAGCTTAGGACTAGCGGGGGGTTCGGCCGGGGAGCTGTTTTTT. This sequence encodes CASSLGLAGGSAGELFF.

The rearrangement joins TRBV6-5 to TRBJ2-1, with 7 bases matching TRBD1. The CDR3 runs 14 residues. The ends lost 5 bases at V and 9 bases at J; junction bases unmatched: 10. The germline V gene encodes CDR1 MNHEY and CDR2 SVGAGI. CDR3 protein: CASSLQTGLSEQFF. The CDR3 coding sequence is TGTGCCAGCAGTCTCCAGACAGGGTTGAGTGAGCAGTTCTTC.

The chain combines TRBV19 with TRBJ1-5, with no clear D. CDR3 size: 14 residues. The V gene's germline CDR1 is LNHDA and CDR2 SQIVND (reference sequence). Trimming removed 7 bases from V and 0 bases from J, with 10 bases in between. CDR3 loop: CASTALYSNQPQHF. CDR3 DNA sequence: TGTGCCAGTACGGCCCTGTATAGCAATCAGCCCCAGCATTTT. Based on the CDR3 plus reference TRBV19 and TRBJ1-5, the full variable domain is DGGITQSPKYLFRKEGQNVTLSCEQNLNHDAMYWYRQDPGQGLRLIYYSQIVNDFQKGDIAEGYSVSREKKESFPLTVTSAQKNPTAFYLCASTALYSNQPQHFGDGTRLSIL.

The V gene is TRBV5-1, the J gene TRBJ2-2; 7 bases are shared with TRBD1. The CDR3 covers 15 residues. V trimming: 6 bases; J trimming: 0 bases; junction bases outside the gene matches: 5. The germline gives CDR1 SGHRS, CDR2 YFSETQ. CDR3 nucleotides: TGCGCCAGCACCCCGACAGGGACGAACACCGGGGAGCTGTTTTTT. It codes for CASTPTGTNTGELFF.

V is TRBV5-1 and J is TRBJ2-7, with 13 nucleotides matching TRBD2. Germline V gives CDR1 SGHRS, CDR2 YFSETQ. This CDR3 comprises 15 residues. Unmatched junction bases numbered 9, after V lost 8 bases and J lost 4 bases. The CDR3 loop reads CASKLAGGPSYEQYV. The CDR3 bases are TGCGCCAGTAAACTAGCGGGGGGGCCGTCATACGAGCAGTACGTC.

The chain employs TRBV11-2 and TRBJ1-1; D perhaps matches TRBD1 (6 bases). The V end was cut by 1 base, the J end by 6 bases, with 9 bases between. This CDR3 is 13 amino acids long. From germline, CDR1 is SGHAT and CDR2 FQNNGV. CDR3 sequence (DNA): TGTGCCAGCAGCTTAGCAGGGGATGCTGAAGCTTTCTTT. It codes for CASSLAGDAEAFF.